This TCR beta chain is drawn from a study of blood T cells in healthy people across ages. Each sample yielded at least 6 million isolated PBMCs. CDR1 MNHEY and CDR2 SVGEGT come from the germline V gene. V was clipped by 5 bases and J by 2 bases; unmatched bases: 4. CDR3 length: 14 amino acids. The table lists this clonotype with a few counts. A second 7 to 11 cycle PCR used barcoded and J-beta primers. TCRdb passed the 5' RACE reads through MiXCR, listing each CDR3 protein once. In the table there are approximately 1.5 million distinct CDR3 sequences, less than 45% of which are singletons. Sequenced: blood. This TCR was recovered from a woman between 18 and 29 years old in good health. The chain is built from TRBV6-2 or TRBV6-3 and TRBJ2-7; 9 nucleotides align to TRBD1. The CDR3 DNA is TGTGCCAGCAGTCACGACAGGGGGACCTACGAGCAGTACTTC. It translates to CASSHDRGTYEQYF.